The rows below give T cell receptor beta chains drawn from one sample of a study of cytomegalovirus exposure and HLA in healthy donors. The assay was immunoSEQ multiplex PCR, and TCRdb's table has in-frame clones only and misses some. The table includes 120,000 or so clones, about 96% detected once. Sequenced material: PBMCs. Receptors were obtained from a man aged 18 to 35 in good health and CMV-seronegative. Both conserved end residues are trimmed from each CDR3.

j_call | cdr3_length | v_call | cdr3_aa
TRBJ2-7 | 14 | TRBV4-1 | ASSHLPGQGSWEQY
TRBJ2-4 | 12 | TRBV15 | ATSPGGMLDIQY
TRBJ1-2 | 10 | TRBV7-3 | ASSLGSGGYT
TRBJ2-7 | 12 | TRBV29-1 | SVVQQGAGYEQY
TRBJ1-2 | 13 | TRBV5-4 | ASSLAGGGVGGYT
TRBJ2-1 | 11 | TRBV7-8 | ASTTSHLTEQF
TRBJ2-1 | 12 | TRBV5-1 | ASSLEGGYNEQF
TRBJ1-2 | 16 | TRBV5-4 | ASSLGGDRNSGIDGYT
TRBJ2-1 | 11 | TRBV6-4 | ASSGTGLGEQF
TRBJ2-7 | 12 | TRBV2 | ASIPLRGSYEQY
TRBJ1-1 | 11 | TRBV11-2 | ASSLGANTEAF
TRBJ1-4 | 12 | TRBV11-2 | ASSSGNWGEKLF
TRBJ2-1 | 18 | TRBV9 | ASSAGWGDRDPSSYNEQF
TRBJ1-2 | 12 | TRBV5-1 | ASSSGQGNDGYT
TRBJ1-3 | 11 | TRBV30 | AWNGGAGNTIY
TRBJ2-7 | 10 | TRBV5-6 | ASSTAANWQY
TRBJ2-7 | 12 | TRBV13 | ASSLGASSYEQY
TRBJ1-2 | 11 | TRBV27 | ASSLGRAYGYT
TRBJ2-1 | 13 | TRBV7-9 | ASLPGDSGGEAQF
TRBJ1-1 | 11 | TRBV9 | ASSTPGNTEAF
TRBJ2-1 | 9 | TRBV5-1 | ASSLYHEQF
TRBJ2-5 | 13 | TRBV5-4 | ASSPRQGVRETQY
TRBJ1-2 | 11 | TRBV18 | ASSPGRDYGYT
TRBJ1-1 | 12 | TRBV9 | ASSVASGADEAF
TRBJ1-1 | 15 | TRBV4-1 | ASSPRLSSGGHTEAF
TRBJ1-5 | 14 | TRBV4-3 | ASSQDLGGSNQPQH
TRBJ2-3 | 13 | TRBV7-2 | ASSLPDSGTDTQY
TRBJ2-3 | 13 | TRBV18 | ASSPTGTRGDTQY
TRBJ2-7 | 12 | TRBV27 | ASSSLFTPYEQY
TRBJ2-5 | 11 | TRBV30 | ASQGADQETQY
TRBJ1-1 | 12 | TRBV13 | ASSLRGMNTEAF
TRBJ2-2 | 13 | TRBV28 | ASSSGGAGTGELF
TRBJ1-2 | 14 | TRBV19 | ASSIDYQGASYGYT
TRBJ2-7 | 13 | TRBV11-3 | ASSFGGLASYEQY
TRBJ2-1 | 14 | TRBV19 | ASSRVGLGDSNEQF
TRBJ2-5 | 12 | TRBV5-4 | ASRVLGGGRAQY
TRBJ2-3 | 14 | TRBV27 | ASSFRRGRSTDTQY
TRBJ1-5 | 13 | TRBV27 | ASRFGQGAGQPQH
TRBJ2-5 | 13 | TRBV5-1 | ASSLGGSGDLTQY
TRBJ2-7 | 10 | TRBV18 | ASSPDRDEQY
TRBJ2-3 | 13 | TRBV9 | ASRRSTVGTDTQY
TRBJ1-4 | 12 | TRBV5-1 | ASSITGGNEKLF
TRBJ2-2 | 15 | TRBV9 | ASSVLGQEVGTGELF
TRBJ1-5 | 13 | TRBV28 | ASTLLGTDNQPQH
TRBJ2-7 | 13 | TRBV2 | ASRGQSGRSSEQY
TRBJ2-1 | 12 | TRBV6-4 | ASSDIQGMSEQF
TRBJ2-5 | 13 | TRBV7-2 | ASSLVVGNQETQY
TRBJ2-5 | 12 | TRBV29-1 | SARQGAYLETQY
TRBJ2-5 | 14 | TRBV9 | ASSSMTSGRAGTQY
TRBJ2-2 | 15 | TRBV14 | ASGTLRASGRAGELF
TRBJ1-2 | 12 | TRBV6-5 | ASSTPGGSFGYT
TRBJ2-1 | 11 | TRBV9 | ASSVDSGDEQF
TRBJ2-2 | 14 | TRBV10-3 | AISGLAGVSTGELF
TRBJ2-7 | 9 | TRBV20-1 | SARTAYEQY
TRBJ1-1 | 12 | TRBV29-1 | SVDWQGGLTEAF